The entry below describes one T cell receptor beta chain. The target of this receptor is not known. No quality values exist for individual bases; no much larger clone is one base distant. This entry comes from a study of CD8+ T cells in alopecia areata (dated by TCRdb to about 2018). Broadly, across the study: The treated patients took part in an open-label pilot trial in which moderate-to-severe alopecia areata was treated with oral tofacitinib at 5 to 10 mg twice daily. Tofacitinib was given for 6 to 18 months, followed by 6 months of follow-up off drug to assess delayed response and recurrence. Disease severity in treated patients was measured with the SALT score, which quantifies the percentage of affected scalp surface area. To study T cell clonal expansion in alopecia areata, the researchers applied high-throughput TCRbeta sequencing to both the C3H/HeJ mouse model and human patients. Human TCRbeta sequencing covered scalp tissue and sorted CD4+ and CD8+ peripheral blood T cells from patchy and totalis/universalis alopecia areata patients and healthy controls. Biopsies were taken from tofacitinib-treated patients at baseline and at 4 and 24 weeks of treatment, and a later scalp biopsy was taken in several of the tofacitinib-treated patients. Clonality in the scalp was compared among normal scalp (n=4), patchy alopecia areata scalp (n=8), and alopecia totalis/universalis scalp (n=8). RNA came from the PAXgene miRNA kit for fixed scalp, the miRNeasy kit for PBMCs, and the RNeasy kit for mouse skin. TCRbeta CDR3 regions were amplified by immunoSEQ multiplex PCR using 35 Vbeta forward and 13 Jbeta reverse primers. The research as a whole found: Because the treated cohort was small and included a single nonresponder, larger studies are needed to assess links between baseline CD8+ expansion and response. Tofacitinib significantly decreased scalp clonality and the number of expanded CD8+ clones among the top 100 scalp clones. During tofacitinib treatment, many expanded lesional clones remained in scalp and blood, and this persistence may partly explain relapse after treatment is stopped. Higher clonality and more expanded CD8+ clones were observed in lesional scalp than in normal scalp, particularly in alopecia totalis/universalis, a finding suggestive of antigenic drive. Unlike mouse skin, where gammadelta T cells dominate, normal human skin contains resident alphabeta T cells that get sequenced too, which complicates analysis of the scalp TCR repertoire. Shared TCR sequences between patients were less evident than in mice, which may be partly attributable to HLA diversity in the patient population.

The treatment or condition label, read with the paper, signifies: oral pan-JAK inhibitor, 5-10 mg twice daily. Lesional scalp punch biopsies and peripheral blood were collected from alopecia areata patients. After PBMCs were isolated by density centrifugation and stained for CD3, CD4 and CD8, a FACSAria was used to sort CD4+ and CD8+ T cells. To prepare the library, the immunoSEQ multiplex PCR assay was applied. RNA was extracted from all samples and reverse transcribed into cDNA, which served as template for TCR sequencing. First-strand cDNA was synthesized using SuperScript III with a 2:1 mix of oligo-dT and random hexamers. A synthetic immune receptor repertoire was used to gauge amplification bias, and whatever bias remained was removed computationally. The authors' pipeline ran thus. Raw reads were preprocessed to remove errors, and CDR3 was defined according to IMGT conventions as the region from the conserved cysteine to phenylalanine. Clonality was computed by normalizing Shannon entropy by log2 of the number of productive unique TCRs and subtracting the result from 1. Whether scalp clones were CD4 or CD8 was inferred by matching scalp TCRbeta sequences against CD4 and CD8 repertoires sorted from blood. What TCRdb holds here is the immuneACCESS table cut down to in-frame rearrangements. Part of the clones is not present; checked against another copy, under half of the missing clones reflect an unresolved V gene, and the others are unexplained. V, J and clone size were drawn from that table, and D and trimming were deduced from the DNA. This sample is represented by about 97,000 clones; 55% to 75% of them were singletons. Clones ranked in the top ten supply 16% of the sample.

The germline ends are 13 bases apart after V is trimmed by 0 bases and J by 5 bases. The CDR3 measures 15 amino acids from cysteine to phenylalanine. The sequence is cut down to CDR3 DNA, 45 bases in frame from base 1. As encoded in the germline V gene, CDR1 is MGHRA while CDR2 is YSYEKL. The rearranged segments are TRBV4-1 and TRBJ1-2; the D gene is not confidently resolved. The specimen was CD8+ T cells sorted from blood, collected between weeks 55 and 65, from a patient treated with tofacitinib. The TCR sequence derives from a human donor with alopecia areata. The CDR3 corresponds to CASSQDPSGYYGYTF. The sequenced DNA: TGCGCCAGCAGCCAAGACCCTTCTGGGTATTATGGCTACACCTTC.